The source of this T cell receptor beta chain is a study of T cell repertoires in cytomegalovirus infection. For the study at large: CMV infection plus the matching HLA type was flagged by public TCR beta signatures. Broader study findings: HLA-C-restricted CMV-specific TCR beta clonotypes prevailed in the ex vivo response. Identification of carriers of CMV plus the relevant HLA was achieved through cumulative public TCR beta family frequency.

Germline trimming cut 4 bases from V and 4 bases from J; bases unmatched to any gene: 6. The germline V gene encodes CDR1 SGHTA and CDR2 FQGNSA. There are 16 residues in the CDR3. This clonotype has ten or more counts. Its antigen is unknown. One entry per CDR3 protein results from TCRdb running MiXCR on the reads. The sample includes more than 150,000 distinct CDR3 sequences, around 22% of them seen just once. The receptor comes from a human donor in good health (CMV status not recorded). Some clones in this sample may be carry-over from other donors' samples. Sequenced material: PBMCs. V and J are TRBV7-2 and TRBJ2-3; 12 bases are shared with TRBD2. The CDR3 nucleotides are TGTGCCAGCAGCTCATTACCTAGCGGGGGGGCAGATACGCAGTATTTT. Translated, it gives CASSSLPSGGADTQYF. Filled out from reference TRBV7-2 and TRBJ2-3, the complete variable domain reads GAGVSQSPSNKVTEKGKDVELRCDPISGHTALYWYRQSLGQGLEFLIYFQGNSAPDKSGLPSDRFSAERTGGSVSTLTIQRTQQEDSAVYLCASSSLPSGGADTQYFGPGTRLTVL.